Following are 23 T cell receptor beta chains from one sample sequenced in a study of esophageal squamous cell carcinoma under preoperative chemotherapy. As to time point: before preoperative PTX-NDP chemotherapy. One entry per CDR3 protein results from TCRdb running MiXCR on the PCR reads. The sample has 15,000 to 20,000 distinct CDR3 sequences; 40% to 55% are singletons. The biological material was taken from a patient given preoperative chemotherapy. The receptor source for this set is a human donor with esophageal squamous cell carcinoma. The donor label of this sample is uncertain.

V is TRBV20-1 and J is TRBJ2-3; D gene ambiguous. Trimming took off 2 bases at V and 0 bases at J, with 9 bases between the two ends. This CDR3 has 14 amino acids. CDR1 is DFQATT and CDR2 is SNEGSKA in the germline V gene (reference sequence). The chain's CDR3 is CSARWATSTDTQYF. The CDR3 DNA reads as TGCAGTGCTAGATGGGCGACTAGCACAGATACGCAGTATTTT.

This clonotype showed up many times. This may arise from a read error, as a much more abundant clone is one base away. This chain joins TRBV6-1 and TRBJ2-1; D not resolved. Germline V CDR1 and CDR2: MNHNS, SASEGT. The CDR3 consists of 11 residues. With 8 bases removed from V and 13 bases from J, the gap between germline ends came to 15 bases. The CDR3 nucleotides read TGTGCCAGCCTCGTCCAAGAGACCCAGTTCTTC. Amino acids: CASLVQETQFF.

To note about this clonotype: This likely comes from a read error, as the CDR3 has no conserved phenylalanine or tryptophan at its end. The limits of the CDR3 on the DNA are not certain, so only TCRdb's listed CDR3 is given. V gene TRBV24-1 combines with J gene TRBJ2-5; TRBD2 is taken as the D call from the table, unchecked against the DNA. CDR1 and CDR2 from the germline V gene are KGHDR and SFDVKD. Ends included, the CDR3 has 13 residues. The CDR3 sequence is CATCDSPRETRFS.

This clonotype turned up a few times. This rearrangement joins TRBV6-1 to TRBJ2-5, with 11 bases aligning to TRBD2. This CDR3 has 16 residues. Germline V CDR1 and CDR2: MNHNS, SASEGT. J lost 11 bases, V lost 5 bases, and 16 bases had no gene match. The CDR3 bases are TGTGCCAGCAGTCAGGCGGCAAGGACTAGCGGGCGGGAGCAGTACTTC. As protein: CASSQAARTSGREQYF.

This clonotype was seen at least ten times. The chain carries TRBV19 and TRBJ2-7; 9 bases are a match to TRBD1. The CDR3 is 13 residues long. From germline, CDR1 is LNHDA and CDR2 SQIVND (reference sequence). J was trimmed by 3 bases and V by 5 bases; bases with no gene match: 2. The CDR3 DNA reads TGTGCCAGTAGTTTGACAGGGGGCTACGAGCAGTACTTC. Residues: CASSLTGGYEQYF.

This clonotype appeared once. The chain has TRBV7-2 and TRBJ2-4, with no clear D. Germline V lookup: CDR1 SGHTA, CDR2 FQGNSA. The CDR3 is 15 residues long. The germline V and J ends were trimmed by 5 bases and 5 bases, with 16 bases remaining between them. The CDR3 spells CASSQDGIDQNIQYF. CDR3 in DNA: TGTGCCAGCAGCCAGGACGGAATAGACCAAAACATTCAGTACTTC.

This chain uses TRBV6-1 with TRBJ2-5; 8 bases map to TRBD1. The J call may be incorrect, as the DNA end agrees better with TRBJ2-1. The germline CDR1 and CDR2 sequences are MNHNS and SASEGT. This CDR3 is 15 amino acids long. The CDR3 DNA reads TGTGCCAGCAGTACCCAGGGGGCCTTACCAGCGTCCCAGTTCTTC. Protein: CASSTQGALPASQFF.

This clonotype was observed a single time. The CDR3 region is CASDKAHTDTQYF. The CDR3 nucleotides are TGTGCCAGCGATAAGGCCCACACAGATACGCAGTATTTT. The J gene is TRBJ2-3, the V gene TRBV12-3 or TRBV12-4; D gene uncertain. This CDR3 is 13 amino acids long. The V gene lost 8 bases and the J gene lost 2 bases, with 11 bases spanning the gap.

This clonotype has at least ten counts. This chain joins TRBV7-6 and TRBJ2-5; TRBD1 might be the D (5 bases). This CDR3 region has 12 residues. Germline CDR1 is SGHVS and CDR2 is FNYEAQ. Trimming stripped 5 bases from V and 5 bases from J, with 9 bases between. DNA for the CDR3: TGTGCCAGCAGCCCCAGGGATGAGACCCAGTACTTC. It encodes CASSPRDETQYF.

The gene calls are TRBV10-3 and TRBJ2-5; 8 positions agree with TRBD2. The closer fit of TRBJ2-1 to the DNA end suggests the J call may be wrong. CDR1 is ENHRY, CDR2 SYGVKD, per germline. This CDR3 is 14 amino acids long. The CDR3 loop is CAISDRGGYNEQFF. The CDR3 DNA is TGTGCCATCAGTGATCGGGGGGGTTACAATGAGCAGTTCTTC.

There are a few counts of this clonotype. This chain connects TRBV6-1 to TRBJ2-1; TRBD2 matches 13 bases. Near its end, the DNA agrees better with TRBJ2-7, so the J call may be wrong. Germline V lookup: CDR1 MNHNS, CDR2 SASEGT. The CDR3 spans 15 residues. This CDR3 is CATSSKGLAGLEQYF. The CDR3, as DNA: TGTGCCACCTCCTCGAAGGGACTAGCGGGACTCGAGCAGTACTTC.

This clonotype was seen more than once but under ten times. J is TRBJ1-2 and V is TRBV28; D might be TRBD1 (6 bases). V shed 7 bases and J shed 2 bases, with 17 bases lying between them. This CDR3 region has 15 residues. Germline V gene lookup returns CDR1 MDHEN and CDR2 SYDVKM. Here the CDR3 reads CASMGGGSQNYGYTF. In DNA, the CDR3 is TGTGCCAGCATGGGGGGGGGCTCCCAGAACTATGGCTACACCTTC.

V usage is TRBV7-3 and J usage is TRBJ2-3, with unresolved D. The germline V and J ends were trimmed by 9 bases and 12 bases, with 22 bases remaining between them. The CDR3 is 13 amino acids. Germline assignment: CDR1 SGHTA and CDR2 FQGTGA. The CDR3 DNA reads as TGTGCCAGGAGCCTATACGACAAAGATATTCAGTATTTT. This sequence encodes CARSLYDKDIQYF.

This chain connects TRBV7-8 to TRBJ2-7; 8 bases map to TRBD2. The CDR3 is made up of 14 amino acids. Trimming cost V 5 bases and J 2 bases; bases outside gene matches: 5. The germline V gene has CDR1 SGHVS and CDR2 FQNEAQ. CDR3 DNA: TGTGCCAGCAGCCTCCGGGGGGGTCCCTACGAGCAGTACTTC. This codes for CASSLRGGPYEQYF.

This clonotype has at least ten counts. The chain joins TRBV27 to TRBJ1-2; 11 bases fit TRBD1. The CDR3 has 15 amino acids. The trim removed 6 bases at V and 5 bases at J, leaving 8 bases unmatched. CDR1 MNHEY and CDR2 SMNVEV come from the germline V gene (reference sequence). The CDR3 region is CASRRGTGGRYGYTF. CDR3 coding DNA: TGTGCCAGCAGGAGGGGGACAGGGGGAAGGTATGGCTACACCTTC.

The V and J genes are TRBV7-2 and TRBJ2-4; possibly TRBD1 or TRBD2 for D (6 bases each). V lost 8 bases to trimming and J lost 13 bases, with 30 bases between them. The CDR3 has 16 amino acids. Germline V gene sequence: CDR1 SGHTA, CDR2 FQGNSA. CDR3 residues: CASRARGRGSTDTQYF. CDR3 nucleotide sequence: TGTGCCAGCCGCGCACGGGGGCGGGGAAGCACAGATACGCAGTACTTC.

Many counts were recorded for this clonotype. At one end, the junction sequence differs from germline, possibly due to a read error. The chain uses TRBV7-2 and TRBJ2-5; 8 nucleotides line up with TRBD2. There are 14 residues in the CDR3. The V gene's germline CDR1 is SGHTA and CDR2 FQGNSA. The DNA for the CDR3 is TGTGCCAGCAGCTTCCGGACTAGCTCTTTCCCCCCGTTCTTC. Encoded protein: CASSFRTSSFPPFF.

CDR3 nucleotide sequence: TGCGCCAGCAACTTGACAGAGACCTACGAGCAGTACTTC. Amino acid sequence: CASNLTETYEQYF. V gene TRBV10-1 combines with J gene TRBJ2-1; possibly TRBD1 for D (5 bases). The J call may be incorrect, as the DNA end agrees better with TRBJ2-7. Germline V gene sequence: CDR1 WNHNN, CDR2 SYGVQD (reference sequence). The CDR3 consists of 13 residues.

This clonotype has at least ten counts. The V call is TRBV7-3, the J call TRBJ2-1, with 11 bases lining up with TRBD2. Per the germline V gene, CDR1 is SGHTA and CDR2 is FQGTGA. CDR3 length equals 16 residues. V shed 1 base and J 6 bases; nucleotides not matched to a gene: 5. In DNA, the CDR3 is TGTGCCAGCAGCTTAAGTCCTAGCGGGAGGTTCAATGAGCAGTTCTTC. Protein: CASSLSPSGRFNEQFF. Looking up the rest from reference TRBV7-3 and TRBJ2-1 gives the full variable domain: GAGVSQTPSNKVTEKGKYVELRCDPISGHTALYWYRQSLGQGPEFLIYFQGTGAADDSGLPNDRFFAVRPEGSVSTLKIQRTERGDSAVYLCASSLSPSGRFNEQFFGPGTRLTVL.

The gene calls are TRBV7-2 and TRBJ1-2; possible D gene TRBD1, 5 bases. The CDR3 runs 15 residues. V was pared by 0 bases and J by 2 bases, with 10 bases between. The germline V gene encodes CDR1 SGHTA and CDR2 FQGNSA. The CDR3 DNA reads TGTGCCAGCAGCTTAGCGCCAGGGCTGAACTATGGCTACACCTTC. Translated, it gives CASSLAPGLNYGYTF.

The chain uses TRBV27 and TRBJ1-2; D is unresolved. This CDR3 comprises 13 residues. Trimming pared 5 bases from V and 10 bases from J, leaving 17 bases between. Germline V gene lookup returns CDR1 MNHEY and CDR2 SMNVEV (reference sequence). CDR3 in DNA: TGTGCCAGCAGTCCGGGTAGGGATATGGCCTACACCTTC. Translation: CASSPGRDMAYTF.

The chain has TRBV12-3 or TRBV12-4 and TRBJ2-5; 8 bases match TRBD1. The J segment lost 5 bases and the V segment lost 2 bases, leaving 10 bases of the junction unmatched. The CDR3 is 16 amino acids. CDR3 loop: CASSLRRQGARETQYF. In DNA, the CDR3 is TGTGCCAGCAGTTTAAGGAGGCAGGGGGCTAGGGAGACCCAGTACTTC.

Concerning this clonotype itself: The CDR3 end shows no conserved phenylalanine or tryptophan, and so a read error is likely. This chain joins TRBV7-9 and TRBJ2-5, with D perhaps assigned TRBD1 or TRBD2 (6 bases each). Judging by the DNA end, TRBJ2-1 fits better; the J call may be wrong. CDR3 length equals 14 residues. Germline V gene sequence: CDR1 SEHNR, CDR2 FQNEAQ (reference sequence). The CDR3 DNA is TGTGCCAGGAGCTGGGCTGGGGGGCAAAAGACCCAGTTCTTG. This gives the protein CARSWAGGQKTQFL.